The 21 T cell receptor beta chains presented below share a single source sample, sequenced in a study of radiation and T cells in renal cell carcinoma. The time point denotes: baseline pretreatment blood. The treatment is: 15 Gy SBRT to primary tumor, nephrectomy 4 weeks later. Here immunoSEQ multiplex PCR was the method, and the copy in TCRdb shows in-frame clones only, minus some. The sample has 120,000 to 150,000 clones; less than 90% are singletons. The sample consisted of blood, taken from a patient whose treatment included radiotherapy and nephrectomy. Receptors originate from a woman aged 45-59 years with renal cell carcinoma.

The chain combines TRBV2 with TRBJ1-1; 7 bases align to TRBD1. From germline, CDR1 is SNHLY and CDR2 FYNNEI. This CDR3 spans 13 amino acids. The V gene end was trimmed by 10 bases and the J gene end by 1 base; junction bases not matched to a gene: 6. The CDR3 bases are TGTGCCAACCACCGGGACAGGAACACTGAAGCTTTCTTT. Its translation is CANHRDRNTEAFF.

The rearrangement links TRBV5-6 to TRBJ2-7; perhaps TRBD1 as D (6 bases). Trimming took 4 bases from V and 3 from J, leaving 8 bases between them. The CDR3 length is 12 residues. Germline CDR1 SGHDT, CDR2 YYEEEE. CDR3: CASSVQGYEQYF. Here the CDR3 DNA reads TGTGCCAGCAGCGTACAGGGCTACGAGCAGTACTTC.

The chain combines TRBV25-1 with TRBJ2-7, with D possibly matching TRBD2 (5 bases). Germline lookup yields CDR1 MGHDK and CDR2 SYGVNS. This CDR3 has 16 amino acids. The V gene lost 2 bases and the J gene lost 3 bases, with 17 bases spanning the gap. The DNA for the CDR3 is TGTGCCAGCAGTGAAACCCTGCGGGCGGCCGGCTACGAGCAGTACTTC. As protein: CASSETLRAAGYEQYF.

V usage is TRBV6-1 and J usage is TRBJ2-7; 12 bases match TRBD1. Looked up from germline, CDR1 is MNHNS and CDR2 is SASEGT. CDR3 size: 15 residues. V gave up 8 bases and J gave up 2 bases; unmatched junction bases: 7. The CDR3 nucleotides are TGTGCCAGCGGGGACAGGGGGCTTTCAACCTACGAGCAGTACTTC. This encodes CASGDRGLSTYEQYF.

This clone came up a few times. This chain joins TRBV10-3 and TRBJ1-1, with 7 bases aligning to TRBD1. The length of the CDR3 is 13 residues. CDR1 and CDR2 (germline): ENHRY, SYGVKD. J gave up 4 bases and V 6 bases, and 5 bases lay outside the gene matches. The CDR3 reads CAIRVDRVTEAFF. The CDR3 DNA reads TGTGCCATCAGAGTAGACAGGGTCACTGAAGCTTTCTTT.

CDR3 amino acids: CASSSRRTSTRTDTQYF. CDR3 bases: TGTGCCAGCAGTTCTAGGAGGACTAGCACGCGCACAGATACGCAGTATTTT. This chain joins TRBV27 and TRBJ2-3; 8 bases align to TRBD2. V lost 4 bases and J lost 1; bases outside the gene matches: 10. The CDR3 totals 17 residues. Germline CDR1 and CDR2: MNHEY and SMNVEV (reference sequence).

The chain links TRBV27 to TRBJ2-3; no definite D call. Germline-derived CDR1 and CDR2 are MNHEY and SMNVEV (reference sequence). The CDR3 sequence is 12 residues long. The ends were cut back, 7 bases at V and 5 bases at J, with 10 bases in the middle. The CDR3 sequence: CASTSIEDTQYF. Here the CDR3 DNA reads TGTGCCAGCACTTCCATCGAAGATACGCAGTATTTT.

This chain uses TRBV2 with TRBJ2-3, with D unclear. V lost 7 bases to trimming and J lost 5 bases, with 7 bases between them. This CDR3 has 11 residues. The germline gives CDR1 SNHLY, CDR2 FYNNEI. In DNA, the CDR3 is TGTGCCAGCACGAACGGAGATACGCAGTATTTT. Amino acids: CASTNGDTQYF.

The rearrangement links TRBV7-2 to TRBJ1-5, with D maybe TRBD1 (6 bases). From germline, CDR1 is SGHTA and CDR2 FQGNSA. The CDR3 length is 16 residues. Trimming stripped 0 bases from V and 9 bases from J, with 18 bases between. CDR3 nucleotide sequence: TGTGCCAGCAGCTTAGCGGGGGCCCCCTCGATCACGCCCCAGCATTTT. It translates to CASSLAGAPSITPQHF.

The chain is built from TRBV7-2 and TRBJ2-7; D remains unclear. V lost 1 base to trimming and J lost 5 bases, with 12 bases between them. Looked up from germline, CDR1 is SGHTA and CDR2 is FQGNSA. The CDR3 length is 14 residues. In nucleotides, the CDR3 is TGTGCCAGCAGCTTAGATGGGCTCCCGGACGAGCAGTACTTC. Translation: CASSLDGLPDEQYF.

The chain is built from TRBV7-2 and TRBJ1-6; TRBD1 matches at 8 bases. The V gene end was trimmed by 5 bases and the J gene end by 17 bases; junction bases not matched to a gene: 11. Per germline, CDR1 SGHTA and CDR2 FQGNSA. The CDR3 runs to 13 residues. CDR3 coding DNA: TGTGCCAGCAGCCAGGGGGTTGGACAGGGTTTCCACTTT. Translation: CASSQGVGQGFHF.

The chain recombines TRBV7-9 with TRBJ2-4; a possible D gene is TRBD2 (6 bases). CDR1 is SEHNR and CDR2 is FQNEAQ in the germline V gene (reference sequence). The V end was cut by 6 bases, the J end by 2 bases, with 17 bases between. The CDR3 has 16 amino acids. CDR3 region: CASSFQGGGTKNIQYF. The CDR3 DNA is TGTGCCAGCAGTTTTCAGGGCGGAGGGACCAAAAACATTCAGTACTTC.

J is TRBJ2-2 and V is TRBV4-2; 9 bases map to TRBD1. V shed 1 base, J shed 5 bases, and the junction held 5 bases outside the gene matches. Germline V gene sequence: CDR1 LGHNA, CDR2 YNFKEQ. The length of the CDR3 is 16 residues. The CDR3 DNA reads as TGTGCCAGCAGCCAAGCCGCGGGACAGGGAACCGGGGAGCTGTTTTTT. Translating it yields CASSQAAGQGTGELFF.

CDR3 sequence (DNA): TGTGCCAGCAGCATCGGACAGGGGGACGTTACGCAGTATTTT. Encoded protein: CASSIGQGDVTQYF. The chain employs TRBV7-2 and TRBJ2-3; the match to TRBD1 covers 10 bases. V lost 5 bases, J lost 8 bases, and 7 bases stayed unmatched. CDR1 is SGHTA, CDR2 FQGNSA, per germline. The CDR3 has 14 residues.

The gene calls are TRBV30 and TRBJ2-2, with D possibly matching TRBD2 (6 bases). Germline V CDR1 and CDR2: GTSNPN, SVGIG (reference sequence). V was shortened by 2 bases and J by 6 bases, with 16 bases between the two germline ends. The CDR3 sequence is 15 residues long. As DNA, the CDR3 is TGTGCCTGGAGTTCTAGTGGAGGGCCAGCCGGGGAGCTGTTTTTT. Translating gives CAWSSSGGPAGELFF. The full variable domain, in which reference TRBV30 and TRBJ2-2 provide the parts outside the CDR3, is SQTIHQWPATLVQPVGSPLSLECTVEGTSNPNLYWYRQAAGRGLQLLFYSVGIGQISSEVPQNLSASRPQDRQFILSSKKLLLSDSGFYLCAWSSSGGPAGELFFGEGSRLTVL.

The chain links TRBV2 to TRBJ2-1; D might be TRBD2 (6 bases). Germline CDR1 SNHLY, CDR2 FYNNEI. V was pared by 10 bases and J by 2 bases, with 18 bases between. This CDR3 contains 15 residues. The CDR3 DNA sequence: TGTGCCACCCGAGGAGGGGCGCCGACCTACAATGAGCAGTTCTTC. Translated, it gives CATRGGAPTYNEQFF.

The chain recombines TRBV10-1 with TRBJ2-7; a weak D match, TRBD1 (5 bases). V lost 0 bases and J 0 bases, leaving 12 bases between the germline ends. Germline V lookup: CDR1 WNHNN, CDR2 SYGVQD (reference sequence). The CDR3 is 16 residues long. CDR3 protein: CASSESGQAISYEQYF. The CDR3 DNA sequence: TGCGCCAGCAGTGAGTCGGGGCAGGCTATCTCCTACGAGCAGTACTTC.

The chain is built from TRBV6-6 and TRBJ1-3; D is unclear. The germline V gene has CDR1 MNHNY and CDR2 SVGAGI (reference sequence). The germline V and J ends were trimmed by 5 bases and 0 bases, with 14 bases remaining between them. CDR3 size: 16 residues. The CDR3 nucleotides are TGTGCCAGCAGTCCAAGGGTAGGGTCCTCTGGAAACACCATATATTTT. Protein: CASSPRVGSSGNTIYF.

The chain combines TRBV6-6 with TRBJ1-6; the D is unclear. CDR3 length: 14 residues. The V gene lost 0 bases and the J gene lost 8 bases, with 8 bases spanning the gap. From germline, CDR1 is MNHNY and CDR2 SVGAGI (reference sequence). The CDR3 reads CASSYSGPDSPLHF. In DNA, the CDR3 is TGTGCCAGCAGTTACTCGGGTCCGGATTCACCCCTCCACTTT.

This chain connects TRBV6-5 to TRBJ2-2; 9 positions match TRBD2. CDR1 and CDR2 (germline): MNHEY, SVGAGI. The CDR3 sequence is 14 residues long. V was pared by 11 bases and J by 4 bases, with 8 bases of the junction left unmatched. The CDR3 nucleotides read TGTGCCTCTTACCCTAGCGGGATCACCGGGGAGCTGTTTTTT. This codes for CASYPSGITGELFF.

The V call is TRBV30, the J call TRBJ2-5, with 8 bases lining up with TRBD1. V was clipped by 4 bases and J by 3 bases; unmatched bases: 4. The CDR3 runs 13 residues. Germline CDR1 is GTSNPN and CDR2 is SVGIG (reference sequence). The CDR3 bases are TGTGCCTGGACCCCACAGGGGGAAGAGACCCAGTACTTC. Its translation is CAWTPQGEETQYF.